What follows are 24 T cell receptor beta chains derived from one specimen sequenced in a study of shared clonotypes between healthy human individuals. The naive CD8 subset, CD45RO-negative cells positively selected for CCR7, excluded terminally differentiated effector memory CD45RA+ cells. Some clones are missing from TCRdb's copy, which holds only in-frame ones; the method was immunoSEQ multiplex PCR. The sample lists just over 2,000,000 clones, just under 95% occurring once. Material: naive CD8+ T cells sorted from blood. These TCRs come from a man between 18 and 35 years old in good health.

CDR3: CASSQTLDSSYEQYF. For the CDR3, the DNA is TGCGCCAGCAGCCAAACATTGGACAGCTCCTACGAGCAGTACTTC. The chain couples TRBV4-1 to TRBJ2-7, with a weak D call TRBD1 (6 bases). The germline gives CDR1 MGHRA, CDR2 YSYEKL. The CDR3 is 15 amino acids. Trimming took off 2 bases at V and 0 bases at J, with 11 bases between the two ends.

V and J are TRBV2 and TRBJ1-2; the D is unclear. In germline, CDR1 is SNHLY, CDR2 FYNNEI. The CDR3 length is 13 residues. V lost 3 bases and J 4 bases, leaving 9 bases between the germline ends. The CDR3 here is CASSDGSLYGYTF. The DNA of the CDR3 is TGTGCCAGCAGTGATGGCAGTCTCTATGGCTACACCTTC.

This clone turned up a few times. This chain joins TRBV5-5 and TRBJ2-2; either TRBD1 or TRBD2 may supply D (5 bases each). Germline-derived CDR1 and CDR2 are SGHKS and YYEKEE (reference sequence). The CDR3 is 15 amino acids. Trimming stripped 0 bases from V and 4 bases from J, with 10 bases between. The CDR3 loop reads CASSLEGPVTGELFF. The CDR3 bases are TGTGCCAGCAGCTTGGAGGGACCAGTCACCGGGGAGCTGTTTTTT. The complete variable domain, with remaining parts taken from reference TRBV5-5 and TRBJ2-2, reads DAGVTQSPTHLIKTRGQQVTLRCSPISGHKSVSWYQQVLGQGPQFIFQYYEKEERGRGNFPDRFSARQFPNYSSELNVNALLLGDSALYLCASSLEGPVTGELFFGEGSRLTVL.

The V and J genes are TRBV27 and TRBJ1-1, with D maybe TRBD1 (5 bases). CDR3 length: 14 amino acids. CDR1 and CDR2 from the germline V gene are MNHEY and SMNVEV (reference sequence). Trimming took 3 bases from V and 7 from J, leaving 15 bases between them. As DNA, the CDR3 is TGTGCCAGCAGTTTGGGGGAGGGCGGCCATGAAGCTTTCTTT. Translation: CASSLGEGGHEAFF.

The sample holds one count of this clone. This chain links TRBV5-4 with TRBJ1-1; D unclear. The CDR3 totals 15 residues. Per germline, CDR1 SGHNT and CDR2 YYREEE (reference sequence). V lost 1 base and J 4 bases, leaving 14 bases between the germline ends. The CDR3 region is CASSLSHIEGTEAFF. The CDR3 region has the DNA TGTGCCAGCAGCTTGTCCCACATTGAAGGCACTGAAGCTTTCTTT.

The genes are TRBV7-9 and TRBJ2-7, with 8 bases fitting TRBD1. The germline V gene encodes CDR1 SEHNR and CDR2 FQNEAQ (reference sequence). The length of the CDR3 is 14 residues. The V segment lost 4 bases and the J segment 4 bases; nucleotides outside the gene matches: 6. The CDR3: CASSSRTGMYEQYF. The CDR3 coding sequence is TGTGCCAGCAGCTCCCGGACAGGGATGTACGAGCAGTACTTC.

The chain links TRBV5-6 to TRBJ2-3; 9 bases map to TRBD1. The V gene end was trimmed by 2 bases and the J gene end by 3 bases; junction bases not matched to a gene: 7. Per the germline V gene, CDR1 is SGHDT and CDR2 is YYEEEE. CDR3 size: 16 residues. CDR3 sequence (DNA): TGTGCCAGCAGCTTCTCCGGGACAGGGTCTACAGATACGCAGTATTTT. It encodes CASSFSGTGSTDTQYF.

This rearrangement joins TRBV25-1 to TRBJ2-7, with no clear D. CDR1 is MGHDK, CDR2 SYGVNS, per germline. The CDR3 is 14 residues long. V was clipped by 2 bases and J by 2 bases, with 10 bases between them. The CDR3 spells CASSEADPTYEQYF. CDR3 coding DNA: TGTGCCAGCAGTGAAGCGGACCCTACCTACGAGCAGTACTTC.

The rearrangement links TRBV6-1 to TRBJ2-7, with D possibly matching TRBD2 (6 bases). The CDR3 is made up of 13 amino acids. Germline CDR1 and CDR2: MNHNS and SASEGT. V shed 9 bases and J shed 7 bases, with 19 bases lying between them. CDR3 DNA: TGTGCCAGTACCCGGGACCCCAGCGGGGAGCAGTACTTC. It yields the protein CASTRDPSGEQYF.

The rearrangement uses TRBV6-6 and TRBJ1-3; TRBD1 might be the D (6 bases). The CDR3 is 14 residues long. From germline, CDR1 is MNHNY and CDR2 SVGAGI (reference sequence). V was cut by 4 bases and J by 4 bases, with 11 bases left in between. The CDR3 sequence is CASSWTATGNTIYF. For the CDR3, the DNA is TGTGCCAGCAGTTGGACAGCGACCGGAAACACCATATATTTT.

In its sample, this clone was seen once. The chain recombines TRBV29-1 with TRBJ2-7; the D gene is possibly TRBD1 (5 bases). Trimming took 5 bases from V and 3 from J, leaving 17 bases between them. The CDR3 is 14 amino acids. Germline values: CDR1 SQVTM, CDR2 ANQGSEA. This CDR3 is CSVKGVGIYYEQYF. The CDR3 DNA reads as TGCAGCGTTAAAGGGGTGGGCATCTACTACGAGCAGTACTTC.

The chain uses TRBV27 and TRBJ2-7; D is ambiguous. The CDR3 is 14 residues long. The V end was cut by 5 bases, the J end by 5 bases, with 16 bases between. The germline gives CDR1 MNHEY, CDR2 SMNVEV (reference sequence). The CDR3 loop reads CASSPRVMGHEQYF. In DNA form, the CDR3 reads TGTGCCAGCAGTCCCCGGGTCATGGGCCACGAGCAGTACTTC.

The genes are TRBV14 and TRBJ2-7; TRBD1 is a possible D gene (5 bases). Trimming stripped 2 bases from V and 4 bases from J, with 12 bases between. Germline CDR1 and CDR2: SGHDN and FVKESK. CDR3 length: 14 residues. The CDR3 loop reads CASSQTGDLYEQYF. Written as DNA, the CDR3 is TGTGCCAGCAGCCAAACAGGAGACCTATACGAGCAGTACTTC.

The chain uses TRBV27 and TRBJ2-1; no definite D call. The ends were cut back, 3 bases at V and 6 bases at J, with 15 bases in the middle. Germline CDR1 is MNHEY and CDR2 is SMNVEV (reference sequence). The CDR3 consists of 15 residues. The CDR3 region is CASSFSGPGGNEQFF. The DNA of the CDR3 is TGTGCCAGCAGTTTTTCTGGACCGGGCGGCAATGAGCAGTTCTTC.

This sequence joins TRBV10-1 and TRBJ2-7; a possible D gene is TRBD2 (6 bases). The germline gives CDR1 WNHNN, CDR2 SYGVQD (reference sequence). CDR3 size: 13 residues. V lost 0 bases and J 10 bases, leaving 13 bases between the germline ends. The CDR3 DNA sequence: TGCGCCAGCAGTGAGTCGAGGAGGGCCCCCCAGTACTTC. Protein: CASSESRRAPQYF.

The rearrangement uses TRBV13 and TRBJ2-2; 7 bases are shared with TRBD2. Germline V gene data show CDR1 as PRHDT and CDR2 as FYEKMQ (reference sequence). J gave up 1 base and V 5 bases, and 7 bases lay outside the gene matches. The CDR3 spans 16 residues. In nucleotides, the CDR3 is TGTGCCAGCAGCCCCGGTGCGGGGGTGAACACCGGGGAGCTGTTTTTT. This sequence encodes CASSPGAGVNTGELFF.

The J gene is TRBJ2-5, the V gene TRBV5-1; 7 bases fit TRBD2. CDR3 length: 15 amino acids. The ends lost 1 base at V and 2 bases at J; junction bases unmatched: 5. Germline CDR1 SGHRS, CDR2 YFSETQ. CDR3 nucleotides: TGCGCCAGCAGCTTGACAGCGGGGCTGCAAGAGACCCAGTACTTC. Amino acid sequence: CASSLTAGLQETQYF.

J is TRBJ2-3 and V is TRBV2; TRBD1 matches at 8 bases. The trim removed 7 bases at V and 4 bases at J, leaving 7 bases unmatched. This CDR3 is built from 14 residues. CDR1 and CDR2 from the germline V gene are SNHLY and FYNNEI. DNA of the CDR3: TGTGCCAGCATTCTGACAGGGGAGGCAGATACGCAGTATTTT. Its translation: CASILTGEADTQYF.

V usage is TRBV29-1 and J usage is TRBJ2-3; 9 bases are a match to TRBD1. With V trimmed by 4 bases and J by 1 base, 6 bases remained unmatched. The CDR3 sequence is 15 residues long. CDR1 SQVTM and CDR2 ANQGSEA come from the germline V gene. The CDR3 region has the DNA TGCAGCGTTGCCGGGACAGGGACCGGCACAGATACGCAGTATTTT. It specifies CSVAGTGTGTDTQYF.

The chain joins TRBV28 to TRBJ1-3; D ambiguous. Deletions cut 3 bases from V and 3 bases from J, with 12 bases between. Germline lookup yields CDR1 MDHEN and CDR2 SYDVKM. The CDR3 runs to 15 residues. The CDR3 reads CASSFVVGSGNTIYF. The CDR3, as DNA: TGTGCCAGCAGTTTCGTGGTAGGGAGTGGAAACACCATATATTTT.

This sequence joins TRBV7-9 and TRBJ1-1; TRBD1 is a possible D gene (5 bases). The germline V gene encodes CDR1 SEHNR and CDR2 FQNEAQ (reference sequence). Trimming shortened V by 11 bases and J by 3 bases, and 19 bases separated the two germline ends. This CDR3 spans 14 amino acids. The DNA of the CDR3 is TGTGCCGGCGATGGTGGGGGAGGTGACACTGAAGCTTTCTTT. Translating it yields CAGDGGGGDTEAFF.

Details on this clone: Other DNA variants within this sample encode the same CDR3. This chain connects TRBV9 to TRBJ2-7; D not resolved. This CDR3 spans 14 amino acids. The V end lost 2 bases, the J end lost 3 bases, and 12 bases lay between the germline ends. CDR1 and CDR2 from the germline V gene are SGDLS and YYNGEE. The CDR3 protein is CASSVSAGGYEQYF. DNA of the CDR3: TGTGCCAGCAGCGTCTCCGCAGGCGGCTACGAGCAGTACTTC.

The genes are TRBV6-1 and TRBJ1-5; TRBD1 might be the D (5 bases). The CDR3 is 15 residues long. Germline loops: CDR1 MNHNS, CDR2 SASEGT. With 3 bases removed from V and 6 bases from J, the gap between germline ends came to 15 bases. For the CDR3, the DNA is TGTGCCAGCAGTGATGTCGGGGGGTGGGGTCAGCCCCAGCATTTT. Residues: CASSDVGGWGQPQHF.

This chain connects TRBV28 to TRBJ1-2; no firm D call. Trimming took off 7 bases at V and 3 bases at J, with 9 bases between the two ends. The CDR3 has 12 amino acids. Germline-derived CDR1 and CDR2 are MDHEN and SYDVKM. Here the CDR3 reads CASIGEDYGYTF. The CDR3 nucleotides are TGTGCCAGCATTGGAGAAGACTATGGCTACACCTTC.